Below, 16 T cell receptor beta chains from the same sample are listed, as sequenced in a study of T-cell memory formation after mild COVID-19. TCRdb itself ran the 5' RACE reads through MiXCR, one entry per CDR3 protein. Of over 300,000 distinct CDR3 sequences listed, more than 20% are singletons. The specimen sequenced was PBMCs or a T cell subset sorted from them (not recorded which). These receptors came from a man aged 18 to 29 who had mild COVID-19 (a few samples of this study predate the infection). Cell type and time point are not known.

The rearrangement links TRBV11-2 to TRBJ2-7; a weak D match, TRBD2 (5 bases). This CDR3 has 15 residues. Germline CDR1 and CDR2: SGHAT and FQNNGV. V was clipped by 0 bases and J by 2 bases, with 11 bases between them. Written as DNA, the CDR3 is TGTGCCAGCAGCTTAGACCCCTCCGGGACCTACGAGCAGTACGTC. Its protein product is CASSLDPSGTYEQYV.

This clonotype was seen at least ten times. The chain links TRBV3-1 to TRBJ1-1; no firm D call. The V end was cut by 2 bases, the J end by 8 bases, with 12 bases between. The CDR3 has 13 amino acids. CDR1 LGHDT and CDR2 YNNKEL come from the germline V gene (reference sequence). The CDR3 here is CASSQNTAGEAFF. The CDR3 coding sequence is TGTGCCAGCAGCCAAAATACGGCGGGAGAAGCTTTCTTT. The full variable domain, completed using reference TRBV3-1 and TRBJ1-1, is DTAVSQTPKYLVTQMGNDKSIKCEQNLGHDTMYWYKQDSKKFLKIMFSYNNKELIINETVPNRFSPKSPDKAHLNLHINSLELGDSAVYFCASSQNTAGEAFFGQGTRLTVV.

This sequence joins TRBV12-3 or TRBV12-4 and TRBJ2-2, with TRBD2 identical over 7 bases. V lost 7 bases, J lost 7 bases, and 15 bases stayed unmatched. The CDR3 runs 16 residues. The CDR3 protein is CASTPLGGAGVGELFF. Here the CDR3 DNA reads TGTGCCAGCACCCCGTTGGGTGGGGCGGGGGTCGGGGAGCTGTTTTTT.

This rearrangement joins TRBV2 to TRBJ2-7; 7 nucleotides line up with TRBD1. CDR1 is SNHLY and CDR2 is FYNNEI in the germline V gene. The junction had 1 base not matched to a gene; V was cut back by 3 bases and J by 5 bases. CDR3 length: 12 residues. The CDR3 nucleotides read TGTGCCAGCAGTGAGACAGGGAACGAGCAGTACGTC. As protein: CASSETGNEQYV.

The V gene is TRBV11-2, the J gene TRBJ2-7, with 9 positions matching TRBD2. The V and J ends lost 5 bases and 5 bases, in that order; junction bases with no gene match: 13. This CDR3 region has 16 residues. Germline V gene sequence: CDR1 SGHAT, CDR2 FQNNGV. For the CDR3, the DNA is TGTGCCAGCAGCCCGGGAACTAGCGGGTCTCCGCACGAGCAGTACGTC. It specifies CASSPGTSGSPHEQYV.

The CDR3 region has the DNA TGCGCCAGCAGCCCAATTCAGGGTGACACTGAAGCTTTCTTT. This translates into CASSPIQGDTEAFF. The V gene is TRBV4-1, the J gene TRBJ1-1; D may be TRBD1 (5 bases). The CDR3 spans 14 residues. V gave up 4 bases and J gave up 3 bases, with 12 bases separating them. Germline V gives CDR1 MGHRA, CDR2 YSYEKL.

This clonotype showed up many times. The chain links TRBV7-2 to TRBJ1-5; D not certain. The CDR3 loop spans 15 amino acids. The germline V gene has CDR1 SGHTA and CDR2 FQGNSA. V dropped 2 bases and J dropped 2 bases, with 10 bases sitting between them. As DNA, the CDR3 is TGTGCCAGCAGCTTAAACGGCCATGGCAATCAGCCCCAGCATTTT. Protein product: CASSLNGHGNQPQHF.

The chain employs TRBV27 and TRBJ1-2; 9 bases line up with TRBD1. The V segment lost 6 bases and the J segment 4 bases; nucleotides outside the gene matches: 9. The CDR3 consists of 15 residues. Per germline, CDR1 MNHEY and CDR2 SMNVEV (reference sequence). This chain's CDR3 is CASRKQGAILYGYTF. CDR3 DNA: TGTGCCAGCAGAAAACAGGGGGCGATTCTCTATGGCTACACCTTC.

The rearrangement joins TRBV12-3 or TRBV12-4 to TRBJ1-1; D may be TRBD1 (5 bases). CDR3 size: 13 residues. Trimming pared 3 bases from V and 4 bases from J, leaving 9 bases between. The CDR3 bases are TGTGCCAGCAGTTTCTGGGGGTCCACTGAAGCTTTCTTT. Amino acids: CASSFWGSTEAFF.

Only a few counts were recorded for this clonotype. This chain connects TRBV6-5 to TRBJ2-7; D is unclear. The CDR3 spans 13 residues. The V gene lost 0 bases and the J gene lost 6 bases, with 9 bases spanning the gap. From germline, CDR1 is MNHEY and CDR2 SVGAGI. The CDR3: CASSYSRVGEQYF. In nucleotides, the CDR3 is TGTGCCAGCAGTTACTCCCGGGTTGGCGAGCAGTACTTC.

The chain is built from TRBV18 and TRBJ2-3; D is ambiguous. From germline, CDR1 is KGHSH and CDR2 LQKENI. The CDR3 consists of 13 residues. With 0 bases removed from V and 5 bases from J, the gap between germline ends came to 6 bases. CDR3 loop: CASSPPTRDTQYF. The CDR3 DNA is TGTGCCAGCTCACCACCTACGAGAGATACGCAGTATTTT.

This chain connects TRBV9 to TRBJ2-7; unclear D gene. CDR1 is SGDLS, CDR2 YYNGEE, per germline. V dropped 0 bases and J dropped 5 bases, with 12 bases sitting between them. The CDR3 is 14 amino acids. As DNA, the CDR3 is TGTGCCAGCAGCGTAGGGAACCGGGTCCACGAGCAGTACGTC. This encodes CASSVGNRVHEQYV.

The rearrangement links TRBV24-1 to TRBJ2-2; D call uncertain. This CDR3 region has 15 residues. CDR1 and CDR2 from the germline V gene are KGHDR and SFDVKD. The ends were cut back, 4 bases at V and 2 bases at J, with 10 bases in the middle. CDR3 region: CATSDRRVNTGELFF. In DNA form, the CDR3 reads TGTGCCACCAGTGACCGTAGAGTTAACACCGGGGAGCTGTTTTTT.

The J gene is TRBJ1-2, the V gene TRBV7-2; D uncertain. Trimming removed 4 bases at V and 8 bases at J, with 17 bases between. The germline V gene encodes CDR1 SGHTA and CDR2 FQGNSA. The CDR3 is 14 residues long. Here the CDR3 reads CASSSPTAERGYTF. CDR3 coding DNA: TGTGCCAGCAGCTCGCCCACCGCTGAGAGAGGCTACACCTTC.

The chain couples TRBV5-1 to TRBJ1-1; D gene ambiguous. Trimming took 1 base from V and 0 from J, leaving 4 bases between them. CDR1 SGHRS and CDR2 YFSETQ come from the germline V gene. The CDR3 loop spans 13 amino acids. This CDR3 is CASSLRLNTEAFF. As DNA, the CDR3 is TGCGCCAGCAGCTTGAGGCTGAACACTGAAGCTTTCTTT. Full variable domain (outside the CDR3, taken from reference TRBV5-1 and TRBJ1-1): KAGVTQTPRYLIKTRGQQVTLSCSPISGHRSVSWYQQTPGQGLQFLFEYFSETQRNKGNFPGRFSGRQFSNSRSEMNVSTLELGDSALYLCASSLRLNTEAFFGQGTRLTVV.

V is TRBV4-1 and J is TRBJ2-5; unclear D gene. This CDR3 comprises 14 residues. V was clipped by 3 bases and J by 4 bases, with 12 bases between them. Looked up from germline, CDR1 is MGHRA and CDR2 is YSYEKL. CDR3: CASSQRTSGETQYF. The CDR3 DNA sequence: TGCGCCAGCAGCCAGAGGACCTCGGGAGAGACCCAGTACTTC.